Shown below are 12 T cell receptor beta chains from a single sample sequenced in a study of T-cell reconstitution after alpha-beta-depleted transplantation in children. During its preparation, the TCRbeta library received unique molecular identifiers. TCRdb re-derived calls from the PCR reads in MiXCR, one entry per CDR3 protein. The repertoire holds just under 350,000 distinct CDR3 sequences, with under 20% as singletons. The source was PBMCs, mostly from graft donor cells, collected 360 days after TCRalphabeta/CD19-depleted stem cell transplant. These TCRs come from a male patient between 2 and 10 years old who had a stem cell transplant for acute lymphoblastic leukemia, so the T cells may come from the graft donor.

This clonotype was seen at least ten times. CDR3 nucleotide sequence: TGTGCCAGCAGTTTACAAGGATACGAGCAGTACTTC. Translating it yields CASSLQGYEQYF. The chain carries TRBV12-3 or TRBV12-4 and TRBJ2-7, with D uncertain. V was trimmed by 2 bases and J by 4 bases, leaving 6 bases between them. The CDR3 has 12 residues.

This sequence joins TRBV3-1 and TRBJ2-7; 11 nucleotides match TRBD2. CDR3 size: 15 residues. The J segment lost 5 bases and the V segment lost 0 bases, leaving 3 bases of the junction unmatched. Germline V gives CDR1 LGHDT, CDR2 YNNKEL (reference sequence). The CDR3 loop reads CASSQEILAGDEQYF. CDR3 DNA sequence: TGTGCCAGCAGCCAAGAGATACTAGCGGGAGACGAGCAGTACTTC.

This clonotype was seen repeatedly, ten times or more. V is TRBV12-3 or TRBV12-4 and J is TRBJ1-2, with D possibly matching TRBD1 (5 bases). Trimming shortened V by 1 base and J by 0 bases, and 15 bases separated the two germline ends. The CDR3 covers 17 residues. CDR3 sequence reads: CASSLGISGPANYGYTF. CDR3 in DNA: TGTGCCAGCAGTTTAGGCATTTCAGGGCCGGCTAACTATGGCTACACCTTC.

The genes are TRBV4-3 and TRBJ1-1, with a possible D match to TRBD1 (5 bases). Germline V CDR1 and CDR2: LGHNA, YSLEER. Trimming shortened V by 0 bases and J by 5 bases, and 13 bases separated the two germline ends. The CDR3 covers 15 residues. The CDR3 region has the DNA TGCGCCAGCAGCCAAGATGATGGCAGGGCTACTGAAGCTTTCTTT. Translating it yields CASSQDDGRATEAFF.

The V call is TRBV12-3 or TRBV12-4, the J call TRBJ2-1, with 8 bases that match TRBD1. The CDR3 consists of 19 residues. The junction had 22 bases not matched to a gene; V was cut back by 3 bases and J by 9 bases. The CDR3 sequence: CASSFPAGGAGGRRSEQFF. CDR3 nucleotides: TGTGCCAGCAGTTTTCCAGCAGGGGGCGCTGGGGGGAGACGTAGTGAGCAGTTCTTC.

The V call is TRBV5-1, the J call TRBJ2-5, with 7 bases identical to TRBD2. Trimming removed 1 base from V and 4 bases from J; junction bases left unmatched: 7. CDR3 length equals 15 residues. Germline-derived CDR1 and CDR2 are SGHRS and YFSETQ. CDR3 DNA: TGCGCCAGCAGCTTGATGGCGGGAGTGGGAGAGACCCAGTACTTC. Translated: CASSLMAGVGETQYF.

This chain uses TRBV3-1 with TRBJ1-6; 10 bases align to TRBD1. Looked up from germline, CDR1 is LGHDT and CDR2 is YNNKEL (reference sequence). V dropped 5 bases and J dropped 7; count of bases not matched to a gene: 11. This CDR3 is built from 17 residues. This chain's CDR3 is CASSSTPGQGRNSPLHF. CDR3 DNA sequence: TGTGCCAGCAGCTCGACCCCGGGACAGGGGCGGAATTCACCCCTCCACTTT. The variable domain in full, completed from reference TRBV3-1 and TRBJ1-6, reads DTAVSQTPKYLVTQMGNDKSIKCEQNLGHDTMYWYKQDSKKFLKIMFSYNNKELIINETVPNRFSPKSPDKAHLNLHINSLELGDSAVYFCASSSTPGQGRNSPLHFGNGTRLTVT.

The J gene is TRBJ2-5, the V gene TRBV6-5; the D gene is possibly TRBD1 (7 bases). The V end was cut by 0 bases, the J end by 4 bases, with 15 bases between. The CDR3 has 16 amino acids. CDR1 is MNHEY, CDR2 SVGAGI, per germline. The CDR3 DNA is TGTGCCAGCAGTTACTCCTCGACAGGGCGGGGAGAGACCCAGTACTTC. Translating gives CASSYSSTGRGETQYF.

The V and J genes are TRBV10-3 and TRBJ2-5; TRBD2 matches at 9 bases. V was pared by 7 bases and J by 4 bases, with 4 bases of the junction left unmatched. Germline CDR1 reads ENHRY; CDR2 reads SYGVKD. The CDR3 totals 13 residues. CDR3 region: CAITQTSGETQYF. The CDR3 DNA reads TGTGCCATCACCCAGACTAGCGGAGAGACCCAGTACTTC.

The chain joins TRBV5-1 to TRBJ2-3; possibly TRBD2 for D (6 bases). V was shortened by 4 bases and J by 2 bases, with 11 bases between the two germline ends. The CDR3 length is 14 residues. CDR1 is SGHRS and CDR2 is YFSETQ in the germline V gene. CDR3 sequence reads: CASSNGLYTDTQYF. The CDR3 bases are TGCGCCAGCAGCAATGGACTATACACAGATACGCAGTATTTT.

This clonotype was seen repeatedly, ten times or more. The rearrangement joins TRBV5-6 to TRBJ2-1; perhaps TRBD1 as D (6 bases). This CDR3 is 16 amino acids long. The V gene lost 3 bases and the J gene lost 4 bases, with 17 bases spanning the gap. Germline lookup yields CDR1 SGHDT and CDR2 YYEEEE. Written as DNA, the CDR3 is TGTGCCAGCAGCTCGGAAATGGGACAAGTTTACAATGAGCAGTTCTTC. Translation: CASSSEMGQVYNEQFF.

This clonotype was detected only a few times. The chain is built from TRBV12-3 or TRBV12-4 and TRBJ2-7; D tentatively fits TRBD1 or TRBD2 (5 bases each). CDR3 length equals 14 residues. V was shortened by 0 bases and J by 4 bases, with 10 bases between the two germline ends. Written as DNA, the CDR3 is TGTGCCAGCAGTTTAGCGGGGGTCGGGTACGAGCAGTACTTC. This gives the protein CASSLAGVGYEQYF.